A selection of T cell receptor beta chains follows, all from one sample in a study of T cells in Graves' hyperthyroidism and ophthalmopathy. One entry per CDR3 protein, called by TCRdb with MiXCR from the multiplex PCR reads. The sample consists of under 350,000 distinct CDR3 sequences, roughly an eighth of them appearing once. The sequenced sample was blood. The receptors originated from a woman aged 40 to 50 with Graves' ophthalmopathy. Both conserved end residues are trimmed from each CDR3.

>TRBV6-1|TRBJ1-1
ASTFRGENTEAF
>TRBV7-6|TRBJ2-1
ASRSGTSGINSYNEQF
>TRBV19|TRBJ2-5
ASSPGPRETQY
>TRBV27|TRBJ1-2
ASSFRGEGTYGYT
>TRBV27|TRBJ1-3
ASSLLGGNTIY
>TRBV20-1|TRBJ2-1
SARDIQRAPDEQF
>TRBV5-1|TRBJ2-3
ASSPVSFLADTDTQY
>TRBV10-3|TRBJ1-2
AIPTGGNGYT
>TRBV6-2/TRBV6-3|TRBJ2-3
ASSYDRGALALDTQY
>TRBV18|TRBJ2-1
ASSPQASAGEQF
>TRBV9|TRBJ1-6
ASSAPGHVLNSPLH
>TRBV3-1|TRBJ2-1
ASSRGGARPYNEQF